The count of the clone carrying this T cell receptor beta chain is one. This entry comes from a study of OX40 agonist ivuxolimab in advanced cancers. This CDR3 is built from 14 residues. Looked up from germline, CDR1 is SGHTA and CDR2 is FQGNSA. The germline V and J ends were trimmed by 5 bases and 1 base, with 9 bases remaining between them. Clones were read by immunoSEQ multiplex PCR, and TCRdb kept only the in-frame ones, dropping some. The table includes about 71,000 clones, about 81% detected once. The material was CD4+ or CD8+ T cells sorted from blood, obtained in a trial of the OX40 agonist ivuxolimab. The gene calls are TRBV7-2 and TRBJ1-5; D call uncertain. This receptor was identified in an adult with an advanced solid tumor such as melanoma, head and neck, liver or kidney cancer. The CDR3, as DNA: TGTGCCAGCAGCCTGATGGGGAGCAATCAGCCCCAGCATTTT. It codes for CASSLMGSNQPQHF.